This TCR beta chain was sequenced in a study of blood T cell repertoires in COVID-19. Study context: From the United States, Italy and Spain came samples of acute and convalescent COVID-19. Sources were T cells, B-cell-depleted T cells, or PBMCs; the material itself was cDNA or gDNA.

This clone was counted a few times. Trimming took off 3 bases at V and 0 bases at J, with 21 bases between the two ends. Germline CDR1 and CDR2: LGHNT and FRNRAP. The CDR3 has 19 residues. Repertoires were generated with immunoSEQ multiplex PCR, while TCRdb's copy carries only in-frame clones and drops some. The sample has roughly 250,000 clones; over 80% are singletons. This TCR came from a woman between 40 and 55 years old with acute or convalescent COVID-19. Material: peripheral blood. This chain links TRBV12-5 with TRBJ2-4, with D possibly being TRBD1 (6 bases). CDR3 amino acids: CASGFYPLGQPLAKNIQYF. For the CDR3, the DNA is TGTGCTAGTGGTTTTTATCCTCTCGGACAGCCTTTAGCCAAAAACATTCAGTACTTC.